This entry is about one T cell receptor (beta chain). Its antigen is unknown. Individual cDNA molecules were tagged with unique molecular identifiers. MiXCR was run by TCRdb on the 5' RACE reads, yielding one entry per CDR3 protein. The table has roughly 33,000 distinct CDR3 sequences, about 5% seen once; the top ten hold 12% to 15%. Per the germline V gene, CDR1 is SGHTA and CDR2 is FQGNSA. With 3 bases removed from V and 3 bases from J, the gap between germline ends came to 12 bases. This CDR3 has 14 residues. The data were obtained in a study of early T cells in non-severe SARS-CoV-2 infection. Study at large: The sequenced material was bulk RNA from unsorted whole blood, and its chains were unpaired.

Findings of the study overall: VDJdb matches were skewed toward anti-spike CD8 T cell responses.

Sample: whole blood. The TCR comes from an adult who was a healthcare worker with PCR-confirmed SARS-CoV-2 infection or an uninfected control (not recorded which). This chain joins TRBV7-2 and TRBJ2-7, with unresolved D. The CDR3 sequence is CASSFPGKNYEQYF. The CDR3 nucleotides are TGTGCCAGCAGCTTTCCCGGAAAAAACTACGAGCAGTACTTC.